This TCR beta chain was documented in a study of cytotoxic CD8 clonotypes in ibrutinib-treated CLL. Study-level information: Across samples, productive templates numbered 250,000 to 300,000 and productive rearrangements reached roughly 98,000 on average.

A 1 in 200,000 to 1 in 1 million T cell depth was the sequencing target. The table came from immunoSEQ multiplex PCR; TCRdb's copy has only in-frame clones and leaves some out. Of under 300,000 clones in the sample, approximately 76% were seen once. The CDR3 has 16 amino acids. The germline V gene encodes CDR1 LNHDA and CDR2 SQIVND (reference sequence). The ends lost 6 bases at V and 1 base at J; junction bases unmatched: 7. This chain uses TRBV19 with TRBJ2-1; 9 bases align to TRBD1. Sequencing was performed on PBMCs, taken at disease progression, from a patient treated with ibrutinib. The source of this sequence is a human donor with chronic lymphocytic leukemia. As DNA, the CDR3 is TGTGCCAGTAGGTCCGGGACAGGGTCATCCTACAATGAGCAGTTCTTC. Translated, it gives CASRSGTGSSYNEQFF.